Shown below are 5 T cell receptor beta chains from a single sample sequenced in a study of T cell changes during pregnancy in multiple sclerosis. The protocol was immunoSEQ multiplex PCR, while the TCRdb copy is restricted to in-frame clones and leaves out a portion. The sample lists 65,000 to 85,000 clones, about nine tenths occurring once. Sequenced material: CD4+ T cells from peripheral blood mononuclear cells, taken after pregnancy. Receptors were obtained from a female donor with multiple sclerosis, enrolled in a pregnancy study.

The gene calls are TRBV7-3 and TRBJ2-1, with 10 positions matching TRBD2. CDR1 is SGHTA, CDR2 FQGTGA, per germline. The CDR3 is made up of 15 amino acids. V dropped 5 bases and J dropped 4; count of bases not matched to a gene: 5. CDR3 region: CASSPLLAGYNEQFF. In nucleotides, the CDR3 is TGTGCCAGCAGCCCGCTACTAGCGGGGTACAATGAGCAGTTCTTC.

The chain uses TRBV7-9 and TRBJ1-2, with 9 bases lining up with TRBD1. The V and J ends lost 5 bases and 5 bases, in that order; junction bases with no gene match: 6. Germline V gene data show CDR1 as SEHNR and CDR2 as FQNEAQ (reference sequence). The CDR3 spans 14 residues. CDR3: CASSPRTGAYGYTF. CDR3 DNA: TGTGCCAGCAGCCCTAGGACAGGGGCGTATGGCTACACCTTC.

The rearrangement links TRBV5-4 to TRBJ2-5; possible D gene TRBD1, 6 bases. With 4 bases removed from V and 1 base from J, the gap between germline ends came to 11 bases. This CDR3 comprises 14 residues. Germline CDR1 reads SGHNT; CDR2 reads YYREEE (reference sequence). CDR3 protein: CASSLGTSQETQYF. The CDR3 DNA sequence: TGTGCCAGCAGCCTCGGGACAAGCCAAGAGACCCAGTACTTC.

This clone was counted once. The chain couples TRBV7-9 to TRBJ1-1, with D possibly matching TRBD1 (6 bases). Germline CDR1 SEHNR, CDR2 FQNEAQ (reference sequence). CDR3 length equals 13 residues. The V and J ends lost 3 bases and 4 bases respectively, with 9 bases between them. The CDR3 region is CASSFRGGTEAFF. The DNA of the CDR3 is TGTGCCAGCAGCTTTAGGGGGGGCACTGAAGCTTTCTTT.

The rearrangement links TRBV19 to TRBJ1-5, with D unclear. This CDR3 spans 13 amino acids. Deletions cut 8 bases from V and 3 bases from J, with 11 bases between. The germline V gene has CDR1 LNHDA and CDR2 SQIVND (reference sequence). CDR3 sequence: CASGQATNQPQHF. CDR3 sequence (DNA): TGTGCCAGTGGGCAGGCCACCAATCAGCCCCAGCATTTT.